This record concerns one TCR beta chain sequence. Its target is not known. Between the trimmed V and J ends, which lost 4 bases and 5 bases, there was a span of 7 bases. Germline CDR1 is SEHNR and CDR2 is FQNEAQ (reference sequence). There are 12 residues in the CDR3. The sample originates from a study of T cell responses to AZD1222 COVID-19 vaccine. Turning to the study itself: Second doses at about 4 or about 12 weeks were pooled.

Findings and limits, study-wide: The donor cohort was predominantly white British with a female majority, and clonal diversity may have been underestimated.

This table comes from immunoSEQ multiplex PCR, and its TCRdb copy is limited to in-frame clones, with some not included. Of about 110,000 clones listed, approximately 90% are singletons. This receptor was identified in an adult in good health. The chain uses TRBV7-9 and TRBJ2-3; D call uncertain. The sequences come from peripheral blood, collected on day 0 of AZD1222 vaccination. The CDR3 region has the DNA TGTGCCAGCAGCTACCTCGGAGATACGCAGTATTTT. Translated: CASSYLGDTQYF.